The next 13 T cell receptor beta chains were all read from a single sample in a study of T cell clonality in common variable immunodeficiency. Produced via immunoSEQ multiplex PCR; TCRdb's table is partial and in-frame only. The sample presents approximately 50,000 clones, none singletons. Sequenced: peripheral blood mononuclear cells. The receptors here all came from a person aged 18 to 75 in good health.

This clone was seen at least ten times. The read terminates 3 residues ahead of where the CDR3 ends, so the germline J gene completes it. Other DNA variants within this sample encode the same CDR3. The gene calls are TRBV18 and TRBJ2-5; a weak D match, TRBD1 (5 bases). V gave up 3 bases and J gave up 1 base, with 6 bases separating them. The germline CDR1 and CDR2 sequences are KGHSH and LQKENI. The CDR3 has 13 amino acids. CDR3 bases read: TGTGCCAGCTCACCGACAGTCCAAGAGACC. Translation gives CASSPTVQET. The whole CDR3 protein is CASSPTVQETQYF.

With respect to this clone: The read stops 3 residues short of the end of the CDR3; the missing end is completed from the germline J gene. This chain links TRBV20-1 with TRBJ2-7, with a weak D call TRBD1 (7 bases). Per germline, CDR1 DFQATT and CDR2 SNEGSKA (reference sequence). V was pared by 6 bases and J by 4 bases, with 25 bases between. The CDR3 is made up of 16 amino acids. The CDR3 sequence: CSATINRGEGLYEQYF. The covered CDR3 bases are TGCAGTGCCACCATAAACAGGGGAGAGGGACTTTACGAG.

This clone was counted ten times or more. The read comes to an end 3 residues before the CDR3 does, leaving the germline J gene to fill in the end. The chain is built from TRBV5-1 and TRBJ2-5; 10 bases align to TRBD1. Looked up from germline, CDR1 is SGHRS and CDR2 is YFSETQ. This CDR3 is 16 amino acids long. V was pared by 4 bases and J by 5 bases, with 11 bases of the junction left unmatched. This CDR3 reads CASSPGGQGKVETQYF. Incomplete CDR3 DNA: TGCGCCAGCAGCCCGGGGGGACAGGGGAAAGTGGAGACC.

Comment on this clone: The read stops 3 residues short of the end of the CDR3; the missing end is completed from the germline J gene. This chain links TRBV7-2 with TRBJ2-5; 9 bases fit TRBD2. The V and J ends lost 5 bases and 1 base, in that order; junction bases with no gene match: 5. CDR1 is SGHTA, CDR2 FQGNSA, per germline. The CDR3 is 15 amino acids. CDR3 region: CASSVLAGPQETQYF. CDR3 DNA, as far as it was read: TGTGCCAGCAGCGTACTAGCGGGCCCCCAAGAGACC. The complete variable domain, with remaining parts taken from reference TRBV7-2 and TRBJ2-5, reads GAGVSQSPSNKVTEKGKDVELRCDPISGHTALYWYRQSLGQGLEFLIYFQGNSAPDKSGLPSDRFSAERTGGSVSTLTIQRTQQEDSAVYLCASSVLAGPQETQYFGPGTRLLVL.

The sample holds many counts of this clone. The read stops 3 residues short of the end of the CDR3; the missing end is completed from the germline J gene. J is TRBJ1-1 and V is TRBV7-2; D call uncertain. The CDR3 has 13 residues. From germline, CDR1 is SGHTA and CDR2 FQGNSA. V was cut by 2 bases and J by 6 bases, with 10 bases left in between. This CDR3 reads CASSLRGTPEAFF. The covered CDR3 bases are TGTGCCAGCAGCTTACGGGGTACCCCTGAA. The full variable domain, in which reference TRBV7-2 and TRBJ1-1 provide the parts outside the CDR3, is GAGVSQSPSNKVTEKGKDVELRCDPISGHTALYWYRQSLGQGLEFLIYFQGNSAPDKSGLPSDRFSAERTGGSVSTLTIQRTQQEDSAVYLCASSLRGTPEAFFGQGTRLTVV.

This clone has at least ten counts. Coverage ceases 3 residues before the CDR3 finishes, and the germline J gene fills in the end. V and J are TRBV7-3 and TRBJ2-1, with D perhaps matching TRBD1 (6 bases). The CDR3 sequence is 13 residues long. Germline V gene lookup returns CDR1 SGHTA and CDR2 FQGTGA. V was cut by 3 bases and J by 5 bases, with 8 bases left in between. The chain's CDR3 is CASSFRGNNEQFF. The CDR3 DNA, read in part, is TGTGCCAGCAGCTTCAGGGGCAACAATGAG. Full variable domain (remainder filled in from reference TRBV7-3 and TRBJ2-1): GAGVSQTPSNKVTEKGKYVELRCDPISGHTALYWYRQSLGQGPEFLIYFQGTGAADDSGLPNDRFFAVRPEGSVSTLKIQRTERGDSAVYLCASSFRGNNEQFFGPGTRLTVL.

This clone was seen more than once but under ten times. The sequence runs out 3 residues before the end of the CDR3; the remainder is reconstructed from the germline J gene. The rearrangement links TRBV19 to TRBJ2-1; 14 nucleotides line up with TRBD2. J was trimmed by 9 bases and V by 4 bases; bases with no gene match: 5. Germline V gives CDR1 LNHDA, CDR2 SQIVND (reference sequence). The CDR3 totals 15 residues. The part of the CDR3 DNA that was read is TGTGCCAGTAGTACCAGGGGACTAGCGGGAGCTGAG. It specifies CASSTRGLAGAE. The whole CDR3 protein is CASSTRGLAGAEQFF.

Regarding this clone: The missing CDR3 end, 3 residues past where the read stops, is filled in from the germline J gene. The chain has TRBV11-1 and TRBJ2-7; the D is unclear. The germline V gene encodes CDR1 SGHAT and CDR2 FQDESV (reference sequence). This CDR3 spans 14 amino acids. V lost 1 base and J lost 5, with 12 bases in between. The DNA read from the CDR3 is TGTGCCAGCAGCTTAGGGAGTCAGCGCGACGAG. Translation: CASSLGSQRDE. The full CDR3 protein reads CASSLGSQRDEQYF.

Turning to this clone: The CDR3 is cut off 3 residues early in the read; its end comes from the germline J gene. This chain joins TRBV18 and TRBJ2-7; 10 positions match TRBD1. The CDR3 length is 14 residues. The V segment lost 7 bases and the J segment 2 bases; nucleotides outside the gene matches: 5. The germline CDR1 and CDR2 sequences are KGHSH and LQKENI. The chain's CDR3 is CASLAGQGTYEQYF. The DNA read from the CDR3 is TGTGCCAGCTTAGCGGGACAGGGGACCTACGAG.

This clone was observed many times. Read coverage stops 3 residues before the CDR3 terminus; the germline J gene supplies the remainder. V is TRBV5-1 and J is TRBJ2-2; D unclear. Germline loops: CDR1 SGHRS, CDR2 YFSETQ. Between the trimmed V and J ends, which lost 4 bases and 0 bases, there was a span of 10 bases. There are 15 residues in the CDR3. CDR3 DNA (partial): TGCGCCAGCAGCCCCACCAGTACGAACACCGGGGAG. Amino acid sequence: CASSPTSTNTGE. The full CDR3 sequence reads CASSPTSTNTGELFF.

This clone was observed a few times. Coverage ceases 3 residues before the CDR3 finishes, and the germline J gene fills in the end. The chain combines TRBV6-1 with TRBJ2-5, with 8 bases that match TRBD1. Germline CDR1 reads MNHNS; CDR2 reads SASEGT. This CDR3 spans 16 amino acids. CDR3 DNA (partial): TGTGCCAGCAGTGAAGACCTGACAGGGGCCACAGATACC. Residues: CASSEDLTGATDT. The whole CDR3 reads CASSEDLTGATDTQYF.

This clone was picked up many times. The sequence runs out 3 residues before the end of the CDR3; the remainder is reconstructed from the germline J gene. This chain links TRBV28 with TRBJ1-2; D remains unclear. The CDR3 totals 14 residues. The ends were cut back, 8 bases at V and 2 bases at J, with 15 bases in the middle. CDR1 and CDR2 (germline): MDHEN, SYDVKM. CDR3 loop: CASCPTRLNYGYTF. The DNA read from the CDR3 is TGTGCCAGCTGCCCTACCAGGCTAAACTATGGC.

With respect to this clone: The read ends 3 residues early relative to the CDR3; the germline J gene fills the gap. The chain has TRBV18 and TRBJ1-1, with D possibly TRBD1 on 5 matching bases. The CDR3 contains 17 residues. Germline V CDR1 and CDR2: KGHSH, LQKENI. The V and J ends lost 0 bases and 0 bases respectively, with 14 bases between them. CDR3 protein: CASSPPKPTGLNTEAFF. Partial CDR3 DNA: TGTGCCAGCTCACCACCTAAACCTACAGGACTGAACACTGAA.